These 7 T cell receptor beta chains were all obtained from the same sample, sequenced in a study of PD-L1 blockade in urothelial cancer. Time point in this sample: pretreatment peripheral blood. Measured with immunoSEQ multiplex PCR; TCRdb has only the in-frame clones, and not every one. The sample has 100,000 to 150,000 clones, roughly 83% seen once; the top ten hold 3.2%. The sample here was PBMCs, taken around atezolizumab (anti-PD-L1) treatment. The receptors come from a man aged 45-65 years with urothelial cancer.

As regards this clone: Other DNA sequences in this specimen translate into the identical CDR3. The rearrangement links TRBV7-2 to TRBJ1-5; 10 bases fit TRBD1. Per the germline V gene, CDR1 is SGHTA and CDR2 is FQGNSA. Losses at the gene ends were 1 base for V and 0 bases for J; bases not matched to a gene: 0. The CDR3 length is 16 residues. The CDR3 loop reads CASSLGDRGSNQPQHF. For the CDR3, the DNA is TGTGCCAGCAGCTTAGGGGACAGGGGTAGCAATCAGCCCCAGCATTTT. The full variable domain, rest sourced from reference TRBV7-2 and TRBJ1-5, is GAGVSQSPSNKVTEKGKDVELRCDPISGHTALYWYRQSLGQGLEFLIYFQGNSAPDKSGLPSDRFSAERTGGSVSTLTIQRTQQEDSAVYLCASSLGDRGSNQPQHFGDGTRLSIL.

The chain combines TRBV28 with TRBJ2-5; D might be TRBD2 (5 bases). Looked up from germline, CDR1 is MDHEN and CDR2 is SYDVKM. The CDR3 extends over 15 amino acids. The V end lost 3 bases, the J end lost 0 bases, and 11 bases lay between the germline ends. In DNA, the CDR3 is TGTGCCAGCAGTTTCAGGACTGAGTACCAAGAGACCCAGTACTTC. Translated: CASSFRTEYQETQYF.

The V and J genes are TRBV2 and TRBJ2-1; 7 bases match TRBD1. There are 18 residues in the CDR3. V lost 7 bases and J lost 1; bases outside the gene matches: 16. Germline V gene sequence: CDR1 SNHLY, CDR2 FYNNEI. For the CDR3, the DNA is TGTGCCAGCATTTTTATGAGACCGAGACAGGGATCCTACAATGAGCAGTTCTTC. It specifies CASIFMRPRQGSYNEQFF. Based on the CDR3 plus reference TRBV2 and TRBJ2-1, the full variable domain is EPEVTQTPSHQVTQMGQEVILRCVPISNHLYFYWYRQILGQKVEFLVSFYNNEISEKSEIFDDQFSVERPDGSNFTLKIRSTKLEDSAMYFCASIFMRPRQGSYNEQFFGPGTRLTVL.

The chain is built from TRBV6-6 and TRBJ2-2; a possible D gene is TRBD2 (7 bases). Germline V gene data show CDR1 as MNHNY and CDR2 as SVGAGI (reference sequence). This CDR3 contains 15 residues. The V and J ends lost 8 bases and 2 bases respectively, with 15 bases between them. CDR3 loop: CASGGAASNTGELFF. Here the CDR3 DNA reads TGTGCCAGCGGGGGGGCGGCCTCAAACACCGGGGAGCTGTTTTTT.

The gene calls are TRBV7-9 and TRBJ1-2; perhaps TRBD1 as D (6 bases). V shed 8 bases and J shed 8 bases, with 18 bases lying between them. Germline loops: CDR1 SEHNR, CDR2 FQNEAQ (reference sequence). The CDR3 has 13 amino acids. The CDR3 reads CASEDYRARGYTF. The CDR3 DNA is TGTGCCAGCGAAGACTACAGGGCTCGGGGCTACACCTTC.

J is TRBJ1-1 and V is TRBV5-6; D ambiguous. This CDR3 has 13 amino acids. Trimming removed 0 bases at V and 11 bases at J, with 14 bases between. The germline V gene has CDR1 SGHDT and CDR2 YYEEEE. The CDR3 region has the DNA TGTGCCAGCAGCTTGGGGACTGAGACAATGGCTTTCTTT. Translated, it gives CASSLGTETMAFF.

The count of this clone is one. V usage is TRBV7-6 and J usage is TRBJ1-1; maybe TRBD1 (6 bases). Trimming shortened V by 5 bases and J by 0 bases, and 13 bases separated the two germline ends. This CDR3 contains 15 residues. CDR1 and CDR2 (germline): SGHVS, FNYEAQ. The CDR3 DNA reads as TGTGCCAGCAGCGCCGGACAGAGTTTGAACACTGAAGCTTTCTTT. Protein product: CASSAGQSLNTEAFF. The full variable domain, in which reference TRBV7-6 and TRBJ1-1 provide the parts outside the CDR3, is GAGVSQSPRYKVTKRGQDVALRCDPISGHVSLYWYRQALGQGPEFLTYFNYEAQQDKSGLPNDRFSAERPEGSISTLTIQRTEQRDSAMYRCASSAGQSLNTEAFFGQGTRLTVV.